This TCR beta chain appears in the sequencing data of a study of tissue T cells after allogeneic stem cell transplantation. Study-wide results and caveats: Which tissue TCRs were alloreactive or antigen-specific was not determined. Some clones might be persisting host cells.

About this clone itself: The antigen is undetermined.

Trimming took off 8 bases at V and 3 bases at J, with 12 bases between the two ends. The CDR3 runs 13 residues. This table comes from immunoSEQ multiplex PCR, and its TCRdb copy is limited to in-frame clones, with some not included. The sample shows more than 7,500 clones, around 62% of them seen only once. The sequencing used tissue from the ileum, collected at autopsy. This TCR derives from a woman between 18 and 50 years old with breast cancer. The gene calls are TRBV12-3 or TRBV12-4 and TRBJ2-3; possible D gene TRBD2, 5 bases. The CDR3 loop is CASGLGGTDTQYF. CDR3 in DNA: TGTGCCAGCGGGCTGGGCGGGACAGATACGCAGTATTTT.